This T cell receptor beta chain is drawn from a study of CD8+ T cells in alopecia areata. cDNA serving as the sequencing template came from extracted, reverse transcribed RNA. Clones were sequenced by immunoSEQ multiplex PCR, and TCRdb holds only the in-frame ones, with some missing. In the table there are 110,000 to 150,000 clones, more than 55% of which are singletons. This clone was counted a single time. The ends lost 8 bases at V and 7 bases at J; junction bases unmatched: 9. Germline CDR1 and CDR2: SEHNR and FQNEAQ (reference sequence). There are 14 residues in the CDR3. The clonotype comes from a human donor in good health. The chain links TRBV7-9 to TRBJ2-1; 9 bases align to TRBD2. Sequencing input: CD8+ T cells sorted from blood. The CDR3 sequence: CASLRGTSLNEQFF. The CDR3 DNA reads TGTGCCAGCTTAAGGGGGACTAGCTTAAATGAGCAGTTCTTC.